This TCR beta chain was obtained from a study of metastatic and nonmetastatic thyroid tumors. Study information: Repertoire comparisons spanned blood and tumor or nodule tissue from malignant and benign thyroid patients. Findings and caveats of the study: For both blood and tumor, malignant thyroid tumors reportedly showed significantly higher TCR beta diversity than benign nodules did.

TCRdb redid the clone calls on the PCR reads using MiXCR. The table records some 60,000 clones, just under 30% of them present only once. Treatment of any kind had been given to no patient before thyroid surgery. This clone was seen ten or more times. Its specificity is unknown. At one end, the junction sequence differs from germline, possibly due to a read error. The length of the CDR3 is 14 residues. CDR1 is DFQATT and CDR2 is SNEGSKA in the germline V gene (reference sequence). Sequenced sample: blood. This TCR came from a female donor with papillary thyroid cancer or a benign thyroid nodule (not recorded which). Some clones in this sample may be carry-over from other donors' samples. The chain employs TRBV20-1 and TRBJ2-5, with D possibly being TRBD1 (7 bases). The CDR3 coding sequence is TGCGGTGCTAGAGATTATCAGGGGGGAGAGACCCAGTACTTC. Translation gives CGARDYQGGETQYF.